This T cell receptor beta chain was recorded in a study of cytotoxic CD8 clonotypes in ibrutinib-treated CLL. Across the study: The patient breakdown showed roughly ten relapsed/refractory and some 16 treatment-naive cases, with about 18 IGHV unmutated. Study-wide results and limits: The study found clonality rose at ibrutinib response, then fell toward baseline at progression. Public clonotypes were uncommon and contracted or stayed stable on treatment. Collection times varied between progressing and sustained-remission patients.

Clones were sequenced by immunoSEQ multiplex PCR, and TCRdb holds only the in-frame ones, with some missing. This repertoire shows approximately 120,000 clones, approximately 56% found once; its top ten account for around 37%. The V gene's germline CDR1 is GTSNPN and CDR2 SVGIG (reference sequence). The CDR3 is 15 residues long. V lost 0 bases and J lost 5, with 13 bases in between. Points on this clone: Antigen specificity is unknown.

This sequence was found in a human donor with chronic lymphocytic leukemia. The specimen comprised PBMCs, sampled after 24 months of ibrutinib treatment. The chain is built from TRBV30 and TRBJ1-4; possibly TRBD1 for D (5 bases). The CDR3 is CAWSVQKGHNEKLFF. Here the CDR3 DNA reads TGTGCCTGGAGTGTACAGAAGGGGCACAATGAAAAACTGTTTTTT.